This paragraph reports one T cell receptor beta chain. The source of the sample is a study of cytomegalovirus exposure and HLA in healthy donors. The PCR was carried out with 60 Vbeta primers and 13 Jbeta primers. The method was immunoSEQ multiplex PCR; TCRdb's version includes in-frame clones alone and lacks a portion of them. Found here are approximately 160,000 clones, 70% to 75% of them singletons; the top ten hold roughly 4.5%. The ends lost 2 bases at V and 4 bases at J; junction bases unmatched: 9. Germline lookup yields CDR1 MDHEN and CDR2 SYDVKM. This CDR3 is built from 18 residues. The sample taken for sequencing was PBMCs. The chain couples TRBV28 to TRBJ2-6; 9 nucleotides agree with TRBD1. The sequence derives from a man aged 18 to 29 in good health and CMV-seropositive. DNA of the CDR3: TGTGCCAGCAGTTTACAGGGACAGGGTCCTCTGGGGGCCAACGTCCTGACTTTC. Translated: CASSLQGQGPLGANVLTF.